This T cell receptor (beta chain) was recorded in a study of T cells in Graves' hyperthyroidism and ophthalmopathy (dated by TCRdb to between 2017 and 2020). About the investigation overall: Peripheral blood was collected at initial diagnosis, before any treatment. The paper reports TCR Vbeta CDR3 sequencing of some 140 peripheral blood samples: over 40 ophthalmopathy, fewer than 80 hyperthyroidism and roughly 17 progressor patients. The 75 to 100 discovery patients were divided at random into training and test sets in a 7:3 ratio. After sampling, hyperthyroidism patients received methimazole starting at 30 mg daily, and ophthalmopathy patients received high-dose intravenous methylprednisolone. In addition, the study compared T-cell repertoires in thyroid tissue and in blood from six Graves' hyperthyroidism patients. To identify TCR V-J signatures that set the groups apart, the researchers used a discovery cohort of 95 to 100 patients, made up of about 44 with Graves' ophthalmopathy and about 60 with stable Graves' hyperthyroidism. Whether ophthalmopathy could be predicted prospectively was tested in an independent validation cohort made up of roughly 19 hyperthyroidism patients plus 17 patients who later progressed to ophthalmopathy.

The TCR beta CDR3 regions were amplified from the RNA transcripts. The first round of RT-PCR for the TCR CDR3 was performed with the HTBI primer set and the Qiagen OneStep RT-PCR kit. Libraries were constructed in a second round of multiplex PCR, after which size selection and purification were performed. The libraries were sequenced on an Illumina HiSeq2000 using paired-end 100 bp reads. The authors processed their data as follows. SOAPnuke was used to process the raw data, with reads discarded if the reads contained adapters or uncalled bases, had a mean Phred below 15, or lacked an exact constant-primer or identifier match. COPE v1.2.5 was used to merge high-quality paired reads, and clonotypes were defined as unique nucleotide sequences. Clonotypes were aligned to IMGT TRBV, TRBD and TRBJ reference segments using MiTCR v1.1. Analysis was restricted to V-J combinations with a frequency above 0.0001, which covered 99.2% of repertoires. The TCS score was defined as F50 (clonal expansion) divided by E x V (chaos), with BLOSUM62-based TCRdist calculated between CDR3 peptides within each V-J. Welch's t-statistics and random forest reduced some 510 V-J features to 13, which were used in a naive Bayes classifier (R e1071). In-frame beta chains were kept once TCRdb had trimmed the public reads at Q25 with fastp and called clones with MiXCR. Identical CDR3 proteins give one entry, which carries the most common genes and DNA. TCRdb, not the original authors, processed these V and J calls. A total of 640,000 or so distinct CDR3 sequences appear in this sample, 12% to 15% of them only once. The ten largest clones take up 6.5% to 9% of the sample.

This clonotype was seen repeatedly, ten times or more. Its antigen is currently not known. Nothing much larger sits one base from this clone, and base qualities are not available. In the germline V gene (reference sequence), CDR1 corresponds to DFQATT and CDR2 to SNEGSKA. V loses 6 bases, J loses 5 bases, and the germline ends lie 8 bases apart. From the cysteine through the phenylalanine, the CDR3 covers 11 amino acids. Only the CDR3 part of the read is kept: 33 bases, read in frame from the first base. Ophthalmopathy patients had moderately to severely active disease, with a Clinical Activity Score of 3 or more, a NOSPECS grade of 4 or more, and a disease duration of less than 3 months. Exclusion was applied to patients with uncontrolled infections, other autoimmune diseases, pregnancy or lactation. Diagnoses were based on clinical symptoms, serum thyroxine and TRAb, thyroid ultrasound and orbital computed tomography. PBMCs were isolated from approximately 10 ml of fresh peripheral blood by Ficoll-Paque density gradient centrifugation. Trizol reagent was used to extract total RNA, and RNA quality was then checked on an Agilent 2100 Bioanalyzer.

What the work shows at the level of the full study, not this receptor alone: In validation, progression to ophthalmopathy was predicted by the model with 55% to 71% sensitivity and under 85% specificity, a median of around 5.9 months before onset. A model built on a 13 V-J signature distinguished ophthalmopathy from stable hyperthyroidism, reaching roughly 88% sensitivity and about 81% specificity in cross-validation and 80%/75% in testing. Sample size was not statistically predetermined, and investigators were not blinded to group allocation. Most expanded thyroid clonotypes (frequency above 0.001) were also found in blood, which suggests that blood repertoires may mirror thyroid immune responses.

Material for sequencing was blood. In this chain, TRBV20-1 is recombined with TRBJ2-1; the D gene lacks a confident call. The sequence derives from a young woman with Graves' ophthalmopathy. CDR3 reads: CSAPTNNEQFF. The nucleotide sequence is TGCAGTGCCCCTACGAACAATGAGCAGTTCTTC.